Each of the 4 T cell receptor beta chains below was sequenced from the same sample in a study of blood T cells in healthy people across ages. Sample-barcoded 5' priming and a J-beta primer mix drove a second PCR of about 6 to 12 cycles. TCRdb processed the 5' RACE reads anew with MiXCR; each CDR3 protein has one entry. The sample includes nearly 1 million distinct CDR3 sequences, approximately 50% of them seen just once. Sequenced input: blood. The origin of the receptors is a woman aged 60 to 75 in good health.

V is TRBV23-1 and J is TRBJ1-5, with a possible D match to TRBD1 (6 bases). TRBV23-1 is marked as an open reading frame, function uncertain. The V end was cut by 9 bases, the J end by 2 bases, with 11 bases between. The CDR3 runs to 13 residues. DNA of the CDR3: TGCGCCAGTCCAGGGGATGGCAATCAGCCCCAGCATTTT. Translated, it gives CASPGDGNQPQHF.

This clonotype was recorded once. This chain uses TRBV4-1 with TRBJ2-4; unclear D gene. The tail of the sequence fits TRBJ2-7 better, so the J call may be wrong. The CDR3 consists of 15 residues. Germline assignment: CDR1 MGHRA and CDR2 YSYEKL. CDR3 protein: CASSQRTEFRDEQYF. The CDR3 region has the DNA TGCGCCAGCAGCCAGAGGACCGAATTTCGCGACGAGCAGTACTTC.

This clonotype was counted a few times. The chain employs TRBV5-1 and TRBJ1-2, with TRBD1 matching over 12 bases. After removal of 2 bases from V and 3 bases from J, the junction contained 5 bases not matched to a gene. CDR1 and CDR2 (germline): SGHRS, YFSETQ. This CDR3 is 16 amino acids long. The CDR3 sequence is CASSLDGTGGDYGYTF. DNA for the CDR3: TGCGCCAGCAGCTTAGATGGGACAGGGGGCGACTATGGCTACACCTTC. The entire variable domain, with the rest obtained from reference TRBV5-1 and TRBJ1-2, is as follows: KAGVTQTPRYLIKTRGQQVTLSCSPISGHRSVSWYQQTPGQGLQFLFEYFSETQRNKGNFPGRFSGRQFSNSRSEMNVSTLELGDSALYLCASSLDGTGGDYGYTFGSGTRLTVV.

This clonotype came up a few times. The V gene is TRBV5-5, the J gene TRBJ2-3; D is perhaps TRBD1 or TRBD2 (5 bases each). CDR1 and CDR2 from the germline V gene are SGHKS and YYEKEE (reference sequence). The CDR3 is 15 amino acids. Trimming removed 4 bases at V and 1 base at J, with 13 bases between. The CDR3 DNA reads as TGTGCCAGCAGCACGGGGCAGGCCGGCACAGATACGCAGTATTTT. Its translation is CASSTGQAGTDTQYF.